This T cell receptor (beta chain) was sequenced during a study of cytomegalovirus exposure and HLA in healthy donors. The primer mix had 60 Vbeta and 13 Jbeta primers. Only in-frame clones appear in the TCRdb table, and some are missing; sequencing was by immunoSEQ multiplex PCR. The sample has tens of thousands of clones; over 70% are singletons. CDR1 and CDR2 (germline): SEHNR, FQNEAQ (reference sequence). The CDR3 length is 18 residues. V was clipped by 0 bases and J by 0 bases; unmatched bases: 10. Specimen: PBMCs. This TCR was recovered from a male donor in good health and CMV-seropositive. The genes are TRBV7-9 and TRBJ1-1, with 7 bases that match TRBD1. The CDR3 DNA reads TGTGCCAGCAGCTTAGCGTCCAGGGGGGTGATCATGAACACTGAAGCTTTCTTT. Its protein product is CASSLASRGVIMNTEAFF.